This T cell receptor (beta chain) was observed in a study of cytomegalovirus exposure and HLA in healthy donors (dated by TCRdb to between 2016 and 2019). About the full investigation: The 650 to 750 repertoires of the first cohort and the 110 or so validation repertoires were produced on the same platform, according to a later analysis. The study was designed to test whether signatures of past pathogen exposure could be identified by cataloging public T cell receptors. Besides the first cohort of under 700 subjects, a separate validation cohort made up of 120 different subjects was used. The study combined high-throughput TCR immunosequencing, statistical association of individual TCRs with disease status, and machine learning to predict cytomegalovirus infection status.

What the research found in general, with its limitations: Across donors, most TCR sequences were observed very rarely, whereas some public TCRs were present in many individuals. Of the cluster scores, 85% to 95% were above 0 in a later analysis, which found that TCRs clustered in the first cohort also tended to co-occur in the 120 or so validation repertoires. The classifier was reported to diagnose cytomegalovirus status with high specificity and sensitivity in both the original and validation cohorts. The authors suggested that the approach could potentially be generalized to other disease states and immunological phenotypes. In the study, around 160 TCR beta chains were listed as associated with cytomegalovirus. The validation cohort had no HLA typing available for a later analysis, so co-occurrence within that cohort was assessed over all 120 or so repertoires. A few of the identified cytomegalovirus-associated TCR beta chains were confirmed in vitro to be specific for cytomegalovirus antigens.

Comments on this clone: What this receptor recognizes is not known. No base-level quality is on record; no much larger clone is a single base apart.

The donors belonged to the validation cohort of approximately 130 subjects, which was separate from the approximately 700-subject first cohort. Library preparation employed the immunoSEQ multiplex PCR assay. The authors processed their data as follows. A statistical classification framework was developed to diagnose cytomegalovirus status using the catalog of TCR beta chain sequences. The source is immuneACCESS, and TCRdb retained only in-frame sequences with V and J called. Part of the clones is not carried over; for the studies checked, unresolved V genes explain less than half of this, and the remainder is unexplained. The DNA gave D and trimming, while V, J and clone size come from that table. The sample table records 85,000 to 120,000 clones; 88% of these occur just once. The top ten hold 1.5% to 2% of the sample. Trimming takes 5 bases off V and 5 bases off J; junction bases not matched to a gene: 5. As encoded in the germline V gene, CDR1 is SGHTA while CDR2 is FQGNSA. Measured from the cysteine to the phenylalanine, the CDR3 is 15 residues long. Of all the DNA, just the CDR3 is kept, 45 bases in frame from base 1.

This sequence uses TRBV7-2 and TRBJ2-5, with 13 central nucleotides matching TRBD2. The sequenced sample was PBMCs. This TCR was sampled from a woman younger than 35 in good health and CMV-seropositive. The DNA reads TGTGCCAGCAGCGTAACTAGCGGGGGGGCGGAGACCCAGTACTTC. It codes for CASSVTSGGAETQYF.